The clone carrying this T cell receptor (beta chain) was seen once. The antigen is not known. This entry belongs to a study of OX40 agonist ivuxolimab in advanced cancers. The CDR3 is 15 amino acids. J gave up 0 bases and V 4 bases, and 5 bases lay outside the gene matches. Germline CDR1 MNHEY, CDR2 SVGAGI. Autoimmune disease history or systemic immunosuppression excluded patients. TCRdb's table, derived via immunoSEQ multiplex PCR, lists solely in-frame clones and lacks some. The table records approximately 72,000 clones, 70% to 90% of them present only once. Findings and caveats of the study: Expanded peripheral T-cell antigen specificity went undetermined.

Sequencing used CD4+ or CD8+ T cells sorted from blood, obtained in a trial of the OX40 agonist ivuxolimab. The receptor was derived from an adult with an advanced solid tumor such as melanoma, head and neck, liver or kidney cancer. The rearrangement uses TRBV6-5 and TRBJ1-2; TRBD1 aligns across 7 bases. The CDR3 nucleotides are TGTGCCAGCAGTTCCCGACAGGGAGCTAACTATGGCTACACCTTC. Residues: CASSSRQGANYGYTF.